These T cell receptor beta chains were read from a single sample in a study of blood T cell repertoires in COVID-19. The method was immunoSEQ multiplex PCR; TCRdb's version includes in-frame clones alone and lacks a portion of them. Of over 100,000 clones in the sample, about 86% were seen once. Sequenced sample: peripheral blood. These TCRs come from a woman older than 75 with active or convalescent COVID-19. CDR3s include the opening cysteine and the closing phenylalanine or tryptophan. D genes are given only for firm matches. The size of a clone is reported for some rows only, either as once, few or many, or as a class for expanded clones.

d_gene: .
abundance: once
v_gene: TRBV6-5
j_gene: TRBJ2-7
CDR3nt: TGTGCCAGCAGCTTCAGGGGCGCGGGGGACTACGAGCAGTACTTC
CDR3aa: CASSFRGAGDYEQYF

d_gene: .
abundance: .
v_gene: TRBV13
j_gene: TRBJ2-3
CDR3nt: TGTGCCAGCAGCCCCAGGACTTCCCATGGAGATACGCAGTATTTT
CDR3aa: CASSPRTSHGDTQYF

d_gene: TRBD1
abundance: .
v_gene: TRBV14
j_gene: TRBJ2-5
CDR3nt: TGTGCCAGCAGCGCCGGACAGGGGGCGTTCAGAGAGACCCAGTACTTC
CDR3aa: CASSAGQGAFRETQYF

d_gene: TRBD2
abundance: .
v_gene: TRBV11-2
j_gene: TRBJ2-1
CDR3nt: TGTGCCAGCAGCTTTGGGGGGGTGGGCAATGAGCAGTTCTTC
CDR3aa: CASSFGGVGNEQFF

d_gene: .
abundance: .
v_gene: TRBV11-2
j_gene: TRBJ2-4
CDR3nt: TGTGCCAGCAGCTTGGATGGACTAGCCAAAAACATTCAGTACTTC
CDR3aa: CASSLDGLAKNIQYF

d_gene: TRBD2
abundance: .
v_gene: TRBV4-1
j_gene: TRBJ2-3
CDR3nt: TGCGCCAGCAGCCAAGTGACTAGCGGGGGCTCAGATACGCAGTATTTT
CDR3aa: CASSQVTSGGSDTQYF

d_gene: .
abundance: .
v_gene: TRBV5-1
j_gene: TRBJ1-4
CDR3nt: TGCGCCAGCAGCTTGGATCCCGGGGTGGATGAAAAACTGTTTTTT
CDR3aa: CASSLDPGVDEKLFF

d_gene: .
abundance: .
v_gene: TRBV18
j_gene: TRBJ2-1
CDR3nt: TGTGCCAGCTCACCAGGGCGGGGCTCCTACAATGAGCAGTTCTTC
CDR3aa: CASSPGRGSYNEQFF

d_gene: TRBD1
abundance: .
v_gene: TRBV11-1
j_gene: TRBJ2-5
CDR3nt: TGTGCCAGCAGCCGGCTTGGGACAGGAGAGACCCAGTACTTC
CDR3aa: CASSRLGTGETQYF

d_gene: .
abundance: .
v_gene: TRBV28
j_gene: TRBJ1-2
CDR3nt: TGTGCCAGCAGTTTAGCAGGCCAGGGTGGCTACACCTTC
CDR3aa: CASSLAGQGGYTF

d_gene: .
abundance: .
v_gene: TRBV5-1
j_gene: TRBJ1-3
CDR3nt: TGCGCCAGCAGTCGCTCGGGGACACCGACGGCGGACACCATATATTTT
CDR3aa: CASSRSGTPTADTIYF

d_gene: .
abundance: .
v_gene: TRBV12-3/TRBV12-4
j_gene: TRBJ2-2
CDR3nt: TGTGCCAGCAATCGACTTGGCGGGGAGCTGTTTTTT
CDR3aa: CASNRLGGELFF

d_gene: TRBD1
abundance: once
v_gene: TRBV6-5
j_gene: TRBJ2-7
CDR3nt: TGTGCCAGCAGCCCGGGACAGGGGCTCTCCTACGAGCAGTACTTC
CDR3aa: CASSPGQGLSYEQYF

d_gene: .
abundance: .
v_gene: TRBV3-1/TRBV3-2
j_gene: TRBJ1-1
CDR3nt: TGTGCCAGCAGTCGAACTAGGACAGCTGACGCTGAAGCTTTCTTT
CDR3aa: CASSRTRTADAEAFF

d_gene: .
abundance: few
v_gene: TRBV2
j_gene: TRBJ1-2
CDR3nt: TGTGCCAGCAGTGAAGTCTTCTACACCTTC
CDR3aa: CASSEVFYTF

d_gene: .
abundance: few
v_gene: TRBV28
j_gene: TRBJ1-5
CDR3nt: TGTGCCAGCAGGGAGGGGTCCCAGCCCCAGCATTTT
CDR3aa: CASREGSQPQHF

d_gene: .
abundance: .
v_gene: TRBV19
j_gene: TRBJ2-3
CDR3nt: TGTGCCAGTAGTAAACAGGGCACAGATACGCAGTATTTT
CDR3aa: CASSKQGTDTQYF

d_gene: TRBD1
abundance: .
v_gene: TRBV7-3
j_gene: TRBJ2-6
CDR3nt: TGTGCCAGCAGCTTATCAGACAGGGGGCCTGGGGCCAACGTCCTGACTTTC
CDR3aa: CASSLSDRGPGANVLTF

d_gene: TRBD1
abundance: .
v_gene: TRBV6-5
j_gene: TRBJ1-1
CDR3nt: TGTGCCAGCAGTTACGGGACAGGCACTGAAGCTTTCTTT
CDR3aa: CASSYGTGTEAFF

d_gene: TRBD1
abundance: .
v_gene: TRBV19
j_gene: TRBJ1-5
CDR3nt: TGTGCCAGTAGTACCGGGACAGGGGTCGTTTATCAGCCCCAGCATTTT
CDR3aa: CASSTGTGVVYQPQHF

d_gene: TRBD2
abundance: .
v_gene: TRBV18
j_gene: TRBJ2-1
CDR3nt: TGTGCCAGCTCACCAGCGGGAGTTAGCCATGAGCAGTTCTTC
CDR3aa: CASSPAGVSHEQFF

d_gene: .
abundance: .
v_gene: TRBV7-9
j_gene: TRBJ1-1
CDR3nt: TGTGCCAGCAGCTCCACCCCGGGGGTGAACACTGAAGCTTTCTTT
CDR3aa: CASSSTPGVNTEAFF